Each of the 15 T cell receptor beta chains below was sequenced from the same sample in a study of T cell changes during pregnancy in multiple sclerosis. Assay: immunoSEQ multiplex PCR; the TCRdb copy retains only in-frame clones and omits some. In the table there are around 51,000 clones, 85% to 95% of which are singletons. Material: CD4+ T cells from peripheral blood mononuclear cells, obtained in the second trimester of pregnancy. The receptor set was obtained from a female donor with multiple sclerosis, enrolled in a pregnancy study.

The chain links TRBV7-2 to TRBJ2-4; TRBD1 matches at 7 bases. Trimming cost V 3 bases and J 9 bases; bases outside gene matches: 20. Germline V gene data show CDR1 as SGHTA and CDR2 as FQGNSA. There are 18 residues in the CDR3. The CDR3 spells CASSFSMIGTAEQGIQYF. The CDR3 DNA reads as TGTGCCAGCAGCTTCAGTATGATCGGGACAGCCGAACAGGGCATTCAGTACTTC.

The chain carries TRBV10-3 and TRBJ2-2; the match to TRBD1 covers 9 bases. The CDR3 consists of 16 residues. J lost 5 bases, V lost 6 bases, and 10 bases had no gene match. The germline gives CDR1 ENHRY, CDR2 SYGVKD. CDR3 region: CAIRSEGQGGTGELFF. CDR3 nucleotides: TGTGCCATCAGGTCCGAGGGACAGGGAGGAACCGGGGAGCTGTTTTTT.

The chain joins TRBV9 to TRBJ2-7; TRBD2 is a possible D gene (7 bases). The CDR3 is 14 residues long. Germline CDR1 SGDLS, CDR2 YYNGEE. V lost 3 bases and J lost 3, with 13 bases in between. This CDR3 reads CASSAGGPLYEQYF. In DNA, the CDR3 is TGTGCCAGCAGCGCCGGGGGGCCGCTCTACGAGCAGTACTTC.

This rearrangement joins TRBV5-6 to TRBJ1-4; 7 bases line up with TRBD1. CDR1 SGHDT and CDR2 YYEEEE come from the germline V gene. V shed 4 bases, J shed 7 bases, and the junction held 7 bases outside the gene matches. The CDR3 length is 14 residues. The CDR3 coding sequence is TGTGCCAGCAGCCTGGACAGGTTGGCTGAAAAACTGTTTTTT. Its protein product is CASSLDRLAEKLFF.

The chain links TRBV6-1 to TRBJ1-2; no firm D call. This CDR3 region has 14 residues. V was pared by 2 bases and J by 0 bases, with 7 bases between. The germline V gene encodes CDR1 MNHNS and CDR2 SASEGT. CDR3 in amino acids: CASSEYTSNYGYTF. In DNA form, the CDR3 reads TGTGCCAGCAGTGAATACACGTCTAACTATGGCTACACCTTC.

The chain combines TRBV5-6 with TRBJ1-1, with 7 bases identical to TRBD1. This CDR3 is 15 amino acids long. Germline CDR1 reads SGHDT; CDR2 reads YYEEEE. After removal of 3 bases from V and 0 bases from J, the junction contained 5 bases not matched to a gene. The chain's CDR3 is CASSYDRAMNTEAFF. CDR3 DNA: TGTGCCAGCAGCTACGACAGGGCCATGAACACTGAAGCTTTCTTT.

The V gene is TRBV27, the J gene TRBJ1-2, with 11 bases lining up with TRBD1. CDR1 and CDR2 from the germline V gene are MNHEY and SMNVEV (reference sequence). The CDR3 extends over 13 amino acids. V was clipped by 10 bases and J by 8 bases; unmatched bases: 9. In nucleotides, the CDR3 is TGTGCCACCCGGGACAGGGGGTTCCTCGGCTACACCTTC. Protein: CATRDRGFLGYTF.

CDR3 coding DNA: TGTGCCAGCAGCGACGGACTAGCGGGGTACAATGAGCAGTTCTTC. Encoded protein: CASSDGLAGYNEQFF. The chain couples TRBV6-4 to TRBJ2-1; 12 bases line up with TRBD2. Trimming cost V 6 bases and J 4 bases; bases outside gene matches: 4. Germline CDR1 reads MRHNA; CDR2 reads SNTAGT. The length of the CDR3 is 15 residues.

The chain uses TRBV6-5 and TRBJ1-5; D not resolved. This CDR3 contains 15 residues. CDR1 is MNHEY, CDR2 SVGAGI, per germline. The V end was cut by 5 bases, the J end by 5 bases, with 16 bases between. In DNA form, the CDR3 reads TGTGCCAGCAGTCGGACTGACGCGCCTCATCAGCCCCAGCATTTT. Protein product: CASSRTDAPHQPQHF.

This chain links TRBV9 with TRBJ1-1; TRBD1 matches at 7 bases. The germline CDR1 and CDR2 sequences are SGDLS and YYNGEE. The CDR3 has 14 amino acids. The V gene end was trimmed by 7 bases and the J gene end by 5 bases; junction bases not matched to a gene: 11. The CDR3: CASPTGKENTEAFF. The DNA of the CDR3 is TGTGCCAGCCCGACAGGGAAGGAAAATACTGAAGCTTTCTTT.

The gene calls are TRBV19 and TRBJ1-1; 8 bases are a match to TRBD1. Germline V gene data show CDR1 as LNHDA and CDR2 as SQIVND (reference sequence). V dropped 5 bases and J dropped 1; count of bases not matched to a gene: 9. There are 16 residues in the CDR3. CDR3 region: CASSPGQAVGNTEAFF. Written as DNA, the CDR3 is TGTGCCAGTAGTCCGGGACAGGCCGTCGGGAACACTGAAGCTTTCTTT.

This chain links TRBV7-2 with TRBJ1-6, with TRBD1 as a possible D gene (6 bases). Germline V gene data show CDR1 as SGHTA and CDR2 as FQGNSA. The CDR3 runs 16 residues. V shed 5 bases and J shed 7 bases, with 18 bases lying between them. CDR3 in amino acids: CASSAQTGRGNSPLHF. CDR3 DNA sequence: TGTGCCAGCAGCGCACAGACAGGAAGGGGGAATTCACCCCTCCACTTT.

The V and J genes are TRBV4-1 and TRBJ2-3, with D possibly matching TRBD2 (6 bases). Germline V gives CDR1 MGHRA, CDR2 YSYEKL. V shed 1 base and J shed 0 bases, with 11 bases lying between them. The CDR3 loop spans 16 amino acids. CDR3 in DNA: TGCGCCAGCAGCCAAGGTCCCGGGGGAAGCACAGATACGCAGTATTTT. This translates into CASSQGPGGSTDTQYF.

The chain carries TRBV6-6 and TRBJ1-3; the D is unclear. This CDR3 comprises 14 residues. CDR1 and CDR2 from the germline V gene are MNHNY and SVGAGI (reference sequence). V lost 0 bases to trimming and J lost 0 bases, with 3 bases between them. The CDR3 loop reads CASSYSYSGNTIYF. CDR3 DNA sequence: TGTGCCAGCAGTTACTCGTACTCTGGAAACACCATATATTTT.

The chain recombines TRBV18 with TRBJ2-7; no clear D. The CDR3 contains 13 residues. Per the germline V gene, CDR1 is KGHSH and CDR2 is LQKENI. The ends were cut back, 5 bases at V and 0 bases at J, with 8 bases in the middle. CDR3 sequence reads: CASSSQVSYEQYF. The CDR3 DNA is TGTGCCAGCTCATCCCAGGTCTCCTACGAGCAGTACTTC.